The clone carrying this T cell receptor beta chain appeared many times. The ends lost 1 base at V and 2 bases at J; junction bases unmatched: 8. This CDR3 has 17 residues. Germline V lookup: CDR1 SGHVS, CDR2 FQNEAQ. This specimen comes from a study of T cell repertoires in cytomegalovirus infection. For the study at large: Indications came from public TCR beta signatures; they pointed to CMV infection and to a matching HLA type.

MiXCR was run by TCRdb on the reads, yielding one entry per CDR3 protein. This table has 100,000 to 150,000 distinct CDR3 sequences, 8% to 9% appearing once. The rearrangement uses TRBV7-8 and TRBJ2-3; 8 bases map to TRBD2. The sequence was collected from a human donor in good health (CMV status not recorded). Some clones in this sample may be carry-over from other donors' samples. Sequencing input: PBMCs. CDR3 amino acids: CASSLDRAGAATDTQYF. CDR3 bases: TGTGCCAGCAGCTTAGACCGAGCGGGGGCCGCCACAGATACGCAGTATTTT.